This note documents a single TCR beta chain sequence. What it binds is unknown. This sample is drawn from a study of T cells in localized non-small cell lung cancer. Findings of the study overall: Higher blood T cell density went with longer overall survival. Across samples, adjacent lung featured a median around 57 of the top 100 tumor clones. Owing to sequencing of a solitary tumor region, heterogeneity cannot be discounted.

V was trimmed by 0 bases and J by 10 bases, leaving 10 bases between them. CDR1 is LGHNA and CDR2 is YNFKEQ in the germline V gene. The CDR3 is 13 amino acids. Profiling relied on immunoSEQ multiplex PCR, and the TCRdb table lists in-frame clones only, not all of them. Counted here are around 9,600 clones, over 85% occurring once; the ten biggest clones make up 2% to 2.5%. The V and J genes are TRBV4-2 and TRBJ2-1; a possible D gene is TRBD2 (5 bases). This sequence was found in a female donor over 55 with stage II squamous cell lung carcinoma. The sample in question was peripheral blood, obtained before any cancer treatment. The CDR3 here is CASSQDRDVEQFF. The CDR3 DNA reads as TGTGCCAGCAGCCAAGATCGGGATGTGGAGCAGTTCTTC.